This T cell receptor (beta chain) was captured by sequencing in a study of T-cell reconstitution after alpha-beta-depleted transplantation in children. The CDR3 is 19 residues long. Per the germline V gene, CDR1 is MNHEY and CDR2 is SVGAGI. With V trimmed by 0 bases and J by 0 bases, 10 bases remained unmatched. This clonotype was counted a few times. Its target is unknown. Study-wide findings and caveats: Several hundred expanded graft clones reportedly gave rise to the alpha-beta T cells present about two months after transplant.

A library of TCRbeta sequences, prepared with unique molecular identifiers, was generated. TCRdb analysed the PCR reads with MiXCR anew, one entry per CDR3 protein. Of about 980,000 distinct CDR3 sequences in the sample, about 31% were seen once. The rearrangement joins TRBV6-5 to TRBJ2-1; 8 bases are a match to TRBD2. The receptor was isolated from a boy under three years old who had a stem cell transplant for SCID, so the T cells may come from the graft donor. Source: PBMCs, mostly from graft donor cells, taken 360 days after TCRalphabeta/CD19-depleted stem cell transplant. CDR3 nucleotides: TGTGCCAGCAGTTACTCGACGCGGGGGGCCTCCCCCTCCTACAATGAGCAGTTCTTC. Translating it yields CASSYSTRGASPSYNEQFF.